These 17 T cell receptor beta chains were all obtained from the same sample, sequenced in a study of T cells after yellow fever vaccination. TCRdb ran MiXCR on the 5' RACE reads and lists one entry per CDR3 protein. The sample holds some 130,000 distinct CDR3 sequences, under 8% seen once. The sequences come from CD4+ T cells sorted from PBMCs, collected 10 days after the yellow fever booster vaccination. These receptors came from a man aged 25-45 years who received the YFV17D yellow fever vaccine.

A few counts support this clonotype. The CDR3 loop reads CASSQEELILFF. CDR3 coding DNA: TGTGCCAGCAGCCAAGAGGAGCTAATACTGTTTTTT. The chain joins TRBV3-1 to TRBJ1-4; D gene uncertain. CDR3 size: 12 residues. CDR1 is LGHDT, CDR2 YNNKEL, per germline (reference sequence). Trimming took off 0 bases at V and 13 bases at J, with 9 bases between the two ends.

A few counts support this clonotype. This rearrangement joins TRBV20-1 to TRBJ2-3; TRBD2 agrees at 13 bases. Trimming at V came to 3 bases and at J to 5 bases, leaving 2 bases not matched to a gene. The CDR3 totals 14 residues. Germline V gene data show CDR1 as DFQATT and CDR2 as SNEGSKA (reference sequence). The CDR3 nucleotides read TGCAGTGCTAGGACTAGCGGGAGGAAAGATACGCAGTATTTT. This encodes CSARTSGRKDTQYF.

This clonotype occurred many times. The V call is TRBV7-2, the J call TRBJ1-1; tentative D call: TRBD1 (5 bases). Deletions cut 0 bases from V and 7 bases from J, with 9 bases between. Germline CDR1 reads SGHTA; CDR2 reads FQGNSA. This CDR3 has 13 amino acids. The CDR3 DNA is TGTGCCAGCAGCTTAGCGCGACAGAATGAAGCTTTCTTT. Amino acid sequence: CASSLARQNEAFF.

This clonotype was observed many times. V and J are TRBV28 and TRBJ1-5; D not certain. The CDR3 is 15 residues long. V was clipped by 1 base and J by 1 base, with 8 bases between them. The germline V gene has CDR1 MDHEN and CDR2 SYDVKM. The CDR3 nucleotides are TGTGCCAGCAGTTTATTATCCGGCAGCAATCAGCCCCAGCATTTT. It specifies CASSLLSGSNQPQHF.

Many counts were recorded for this clonotype. The CDR3 loop is CASNQAGPQETQYF. CDR3 DNA: TGTGCCAGCAACCAGGCGGGACCCCAAGAGACCCAGTACTTC. The gene calls are TRBV6-4 and TRBJ2-5; weak D call: TRBD2 (6 bases). CDR3 length: 14 residues. Trimming left V 7 bases short and J 1 base short, with 13 bases between. Germline V CDR1 and CDR2: MRHNA, SNTAGT.

Many counts were recorded for this clonotype. The chain couples TRBV5-8 to TRBJ2-1, with 7 positions matching TRBD1. Losses at the gene ends were 1 base for V and 6 bases for J; bases not matched to a gene: 7. This CDR3 region has 15 residues. Germline V gene lookup returns CDR1 SGHTS and CDR2 YDEGEE. The chain's CDR3 is CASSLFPNRGNEQFF. The CDR3 bases are TGTGCCAGCAGCTTGTTTCCCAACAGGGGCAATGAGCAGTTCTTC.

Many counts were recorded for this clonotype. This chain joins TRBV5-5 and TRBJ2-1; D not resolved. In germline, CDR1 is SGHKS, CDR2 YYEKEE (reference sequence). V gave up 0 bases and J gave up 6 bases, with 7 bases separating them. This CDR3 contains 13 residues. The CDR3, as DNA: TGTGCCAGCAGCTTGGTTGGCGGCAATGAGCAGTTCTTC. Amino acid sequence: CASSLVGGNEQFF.

This clonotype was counted many times. The chain joins TRBV6-1 to TRBJ2-3; 10 nucleotides match TRBD2. The J segment lost 0 bases and the V segment lost 6 bases, leaving 3 bases of the junction unmatched. Germline CDR1 MNHNS, CDR2 SASEGT. The CDR3 loop spans 15 amino acids. CDR3: CASRKLAGSTDTQYF. CDR3 DNA sequence: TGTGCCAGCAGGAAACTAGCGGGGAGCACAGATACGCAGTATTTT.

This clonotype occurred many times. The chain is built from TRBV7-8 and TRBJ2-7; 11 bases match TRBD2. The V gene end was trimmed by 5 bases and the J gene end by 1 base; junction bases not matched to a gene: 7. Germline V CDR1 and CDR2: SGHVS, FQNEAQ. This CDR3 comprises 16 residues. This CDR3 is CASSQGSGRESYEQYF. The CDR3 DNA sequence: TGTGCCAGCAGCCAAGGTAGCGGGAGGGAATCCTACGAGCAGTACTTC.

In this sample, this clonotype turned up many times. The chain employs TRBV5-4 and TRBJ2-1; 15 bases match TRBD2. The CDR3 is 15 amino acids. The junction had 3 bases not matched to a gene; V was cut back by 4 bases and J by 7 bases. The V gene's germline CDR1 is SGHNT and CDR2 YYREEE (reference sequence). DNA of the CDR3: TGTGCCAGCAGCAAAGGACTAGCGGGGGGGAATGAGCAGTTCTTC. It translates to CASSKGLAGGNEQFF.

This clonotype was seen at least ten times. J is TRBJ2-4 and V is TRBV29-1, with D possibly matching TRBD1 (6 bases). This CDR3 is built from 17 residues. In germline, CDR1 is SQVTM, CDR2 ANQGSEA. Trimming left V 4 bases short and J 1 base short, with 20 bases between. The CDR3 DNA reads as TGCAGCGTTGGCCCCTTACAGGGCTTCGTGGCCAAAAACATTCAGTACTTC. This codes for CSVGPLQGFVAKNIQYF. The full variable domain, rest sourced from reference TRBV29-1 and TRBJ2-4, is SAVISQKPSRDICQRGTSLTIQCQVDSQVTMMFWYRQQPGQSLTLIATANQGSEATYESGFVIDKFPISRPNLTFSTLTVSNMSPEDSSIYLCSVGPLQGFVAKNIQYFGAGTRLSVL.

This clonotype was detected many times. This chain links TRBV12-3 or TRBV12-4 with TRBJ2-7; D possibly corresponds to TRBD2 (5 bases). Trimming took off 1 base at V and 2 bases at J, with 9 bases between the two ends. This CDR3 spans 14 amino acids. CDR3 nucleotides: TGTGCCAGCAGTTTAGGTCCGGGGACCTACGAGCAGTACTTC. The encoded protein is CASSLGPGTYEQYF.

This clonotype was recorded many times. The chain is built from TRBV29-1 and TRBJ2-7; either TRBD1 or TRBD2 may fit D (5 bases each). The germline V gene encodes CDR1 SQVTM and CDR2 ANQGSEA. CDR3 length equals 16 residues. Trimming stripped 6 bases from V and 0 bases from J, with 21 bases between. The CDR3 region is CSVSLLRDVSSYEQYF. The DNA for the CDR3 is TGCAGCGTCTCATTACTCCGGGACGTAAGCTCCTACGAGCAGTACTTC.

Only a few counts were recorded for this clonotype. The DNA for the CDR3 is TGCGCCAGCAGCCAAGTACTAGTGGGGTACAATGAGCAGTTCTTC. It translates to CASSQVLVGYNEQFF. V usage is TRBV4-3 and J usage is TRBJ2-1; possible D gene TRBD2, 5 bases. Germline V CDR1 and CDR2: LGHNA, YSLEER. The CDR3 is 15 residues long. V was pared by 1 base and J by 4 bases, with 11 bases between.

This clonotype was seen many times. The genes are TRBV10-3 and TRBJ1-5; the D gene is possibly TRBD1 (6 bases). Germline-derived CDR1 and CDR2 are ENHRY and SYGVKD. V lost 10 bases and J lost 0, with 10 bases in between. The CDR3 sequence is 13 residues long. The CDR3 nucleotides read TGTGCCACAGGACAGCATAGCAATCAGCCCCAGCATTTT. Encoded protein: CATGQHSNQPQHF.

This clonotype has ten or more counts. The chain couples TRBV11-2 to TRBJ1-1; 7 nucleotides line up with TRBD1. The germline CDR1 and CDR2 sequences are SGHAT and FQNNGV. J gave up 0 bases and V 4 bases, and 5 bases lay outside the gene matches. This CDR3 contains 15 residues. The CDR3 region has the DNA TGTGCCAGCAGCTCCGCAGGGACAGTGAACACTGAAGCTTTCTTT. Amino acids: CASSSAGTVNTEAFF.

This clonotype came up many times. This chain links TRBV18 with TRBJ2-3; D remains unclear. Germline-derived CDR1 and CDR2 are KGHSH and LQKENI. CDR3 size: 15 residues. V lost 2 bases, J lost 3 bases, and 12 bases lay in between. In nucleotides, the CDR3 is TGTGCCAGCTCACCATTGGGGATCTCAACAGATACGCAGTATTTT. Amino acid sequence: CASSPLGISTDTQYF.